The 26 T cell receptor beta chains listed next were all sequenced from one sample in a study of neoadjuvant anti-PD-1 for oral cavity cancer. Sequencing used immunoSEQ multiplex PCR; TCRdb keeps in-frame clones, though not all of them. This sample has around 70,000 clones, with roughly 84% found just once. Documented time point: after neoadjuvant nivolumab, at surgical resection. The sequenced sample was PBMCs, obtained after nivolumab (anti-PD-1) treatment. The receptor set was obtained from a person aged 35-79 years with oral cavity squamous cell carcinoma.

The chain uses TRBV1 and TRBJ1-1; the DNA was not used to check the table's D call, TRBD1. TRBV1 is assigned pseudogene status. CDR3 size: 19 residues. DNA for the CDR3: TGCACCAGCAGCCCGCTCCCAGGGTGGGACAGGGAGGCGTTGGCTGAAGCTTTCTTT. Its protein product is CTSSPLPGWDREALAEAFF.

This clone was detected only once. This sequence joins TRBV2 and TRBJ2-1, with a possible D match to TRBD2 (6 bases). Per the germline V gene, CDR1 is SNHLY and CDR2 is FYNNEI. With 3 bases removed from V and 2 bases from J, the gap between germline ends came to 20 bases. There are 18 residues in the CDR3. In DNA, the CDR3 is TGTGCCAGCAGTGATTCGGGCTCCTGGGGGGACCCCTACAATGAGCAGTTCTTC. This sequence encodes CASSDSGSWGDPYNEQFF.

This clone was seen a few times. The CDR3 here is CASSPPGGRRFASTDTQYF. The CDR3 bases are TGTGCCAGCAGCCCCCCGGGGGGGAGGAGGTTCGCTAGCACAGATACGCAGTATTTT. The gene calls are TRBV11-2 and TRBJ2-3; 8 bases map to TRBD2. The CDR3 runs 19 residues. Trimming removed 5 bases from V and 0 bases from J; junction bases left unmatched: 16. From germline, CDR1 is SGHAT and CDR2 FQNNGV.

J is TRBJ2-7 and V is TRBV2; 11 bases agree with TRBD2. CDR1 SNHLY and CDR2 FYNNEI come from the germline V gene. The CDR3 sequence is 15 residues long. The V segment lost 3 bases and the J segment 3 bases; nucleotides outside the gene matches: 4. The CDR3 region has the DNA TGTGCCAGCAGTGACGGACTAGCGGGCCGCTACGAGCAGTACTTC. Residues: CASSDGLAGRYEQYF.

This sequence joins TRBV7-2 and TRBJ2-7, with a possible D match to TRBD1 (6 bases). V lost 2 bases and J 3 bases, leaving 8 bases between the germline ends. The CDR3 totals 13 residues. The germline CDR1 and CDR2 sequences are SGHTA and FQGNSA. CDR3 protein: CASSLNRDYEQYF. For the CDR3, the DNA is TGTGCCAGCAGCTTAAACAGGGACTACGAGCAGTACTTC.

A word on this clone: The junction shows a germline mismatch at one end, possibly a read error. The chain recombines TRBV7-8 with TRBJ2-7; unclear D gene. The CDR3 extends over 12 amino acids. Per the germline V gene, CDR1 is SGHVS and CDR2 is FQNEAQ. The CDR3 sequence: CASNLVQAEQYF. The CDR3 nucleotides read TGTGCCAGCAACTTAGTCCAGGCTGAGCAGTACTTC.

This clone is a singleton in its sample. The chain carries TRBV4-1 and TRBJ2-7; 7 nucleotides match TRBD1. This CDR3 is built from 17 residues. J lost 4 bases, V lost 0 bases, and 12 bases had no gene match. CDR1 is MGHRA and CDR2 is YSYEKL in the germline V gene. CDR3 bases: TGCGCCAGCAGCCAAGAAGGTAGGACAGGCGATGTGTACGAGCAGTACTTC. This translates into CASSQEGRTGDVYEQYF.

The rearrangement uses TRBV15 and TRBJ2-1, with TRBD2 matching 8 bases. V gave up 2 bases and J gave up 4 bases; unmatched junction bases: 7. The CDR3 is 16 amino acids. Germline V gene data show CDR1 as LNHNV and CDR2 as YYDKDF (reference sequence). CDR3 amino acids: CATSRPGTRSYNEQFF. As DNA, the CDR3 is TGTGCCACCAGCAGACCCGGGACTAGGTCGTACAATGAGCAGTTCTTC.

The rearrangement uses TRBV5-1 and TRBJ2-3; the D is unclear. The ends were cut back, 1 base at V and 2 bases at J, with 8 bases in the middle. Germline assignment: CDR1 SGHRS and CDR2 YFSETQ. This CDR3 is built from 14 residues. The CDR3 coding sequence is TGCGCCAGCAGCTTGAGTAAACCCACAGATACGCAGTATTTT. Translating it yields CASSLSKPTDTQYF.

V gene TRBV5-1 combines with J gene TRBJ2-5; D not resolved. The CDR3 sequence is 13 residues long. V dropped 6 bases and J dropped 2 bases, with 11 bases sitting between them. In germline, CDR1 is SGHRS, CDR2 YFSETQ. The CDR3 here is CASKTPEQETQYF. The CDR3 DNA follows: TGCGCCAGCAAAACCCCGGAACAAGAGACCCAGTACTTC.

The chain links TRBV5-4 to TRBJ2-7; TRBD2 matches at 9 bases. This CDR3 region has 15 residues. CDR1 and CDR2 from the germline V gene are SGHNT and YYREEE (reference sequence). V gave up 1 base and J gave up 4 bases; unmatched junction bases: 6. As DNA, the CDR3 is TGTGCCAGCAGCTTGTTGCGGGAGGGTTCATACGAGCAGTACTTC. Its translation is CASSLLREGSYEQYF.

V and J are TRBV2 and TRBJ2-1; D call uncertain. The CDR3 spans 13 residues. With 2 bases removed from V and 9 bases from J, the gap between germline ends came to 11 bases. Germline CDR1 SNHLY, CDR2 FYNNEI. This CDR3 reads CASSEFRESEQFF. In nucleotides, the CDR3 is TGTGCCAGCAGTGAATTTAGGGAAAGTGAGCAGTTCTTC.

This sequence joins TRBV5-1 and TRBJ1-2; unclear D gene. CDR1 and CDR2 (germline): SGHRS, YFSETQ. This CDR3 spans 15 amino acids. Trimming shortened V by 0 bases and J by 0 bases, and 9 bases separated the two germline ends. CDR3 region: CASSLGQPANYGYTF. The DNA for the CDR3 is TGCGCCAGCAGCTTGGGACAACCAGCTAACTATGGCTACACCTTC.

V usage is TRBV5-1 and J usage is TRBJ2-5, with D perhaps being TRBD1 or TRBD2 (5 bases each). Germline CDR1 and CDR2: SGHRS and YFSETQ. The CDR3 is 16 amino acids. The V end was cut by 1 base, the J end by 1 base, with 14 bases between. CDR3 bases: TGCGCCAGCAGCTTGCGGGACGGACGGACCCAAGAGACCCAGTACTTC. Its translation is CASSLRDGRTQETQYF.

This sequence joins TRBV5-6 and TRBJ2-4, with D perhaps assigned TRBD1 or TRBD2 (6 bases each). V lost 1 base to trimming and J lost 2 bases, with 10 bases between them. Germline V gene data show CDR1 as SGHDT and CDR2 as YYEEEE. The CDR3 has 15 amino acids. The CDR3, as DNA: TGTGCCAGCAGCTTGAGGGGGAGGACCAAAAACATTCAGTACTTC. Its translation is CASSLRGRTKNIQYF.

The V call is TRBV28, the J call TRBJ2-1, with 9 bases fitting TRBD2. The length of the CDR3 is 15 residues. Trimming at V came to 2 bases and at J to 5 bases, leaving 4 bases not matched to a gene. Looked up from germline, CDR1 is MDHEN and CDR2 is SYDVKM. Here the CDR3 DNA reads TGTGCCAGCAGTTTACCCAGCGGGAGGCACAATGAGCAGTTCTTC. This translates into CASSLPSGRHNEQFF.

The sample holds one count of this clone. J is TRBJ1-4 and V is TRBV7-9; perhaps TRBD1 as D (5 bases). V was shortened by 3 bases and J by 8 bases, with 19 bases between the two germline ends. This CDR3 region has 16 residues. Germline V gene sequence: CDR1 SEHNR, CDR2 FQNEAQ (reference sequence). CDR3 nucleotide sequence: TGTGCCAGCAGCTTCGGGGCAATCCCCCGGGGAGAAAAACTGTTTTTT. This codes for CASSFGAIPRGEKLFF.

V usage is TRBV4-1 and J usage is TRBJ1-3; TRBD1 aligns across 9 bases. The CDR3 loop spans 16 amino acids. Germline values: CDR1 MGHRA, CDR2 YSYEKL. V trimming: 2 bases; J trimming: 5 bases; junction bases outside the gene matches: 7. The CDR3 coding sequence is TGCGCCAGCAGCCAAACCGGGACAGGGAGCCGAAACACCATATATTTT. It translates to CASSQTGTGSRNTIYF.

This clone appeared a single time. The CDR3 DNA is TGTGCCAGCAGCTTAAGCAGGGCGGTCGGGGAGCTGTTTTTT. As protein: CASSLSRAVGELFF. The V and J genes are TRBV7-9 and TRBJ2-2, with TRBD1 as a possible D gene (5 bases). Between the trimmed V and J ends, which lost 2 bases and 7 bases, there was a span of 11 bases. Germline CDR1 SEHNR, CDR2 FQNEAQ (reference sequence). The CDR3 runs to 14 residues.

The V call is TRBV6-5, the J call TRBJ1-5; D call uncertain. Germline-derived CDR1 and CDR2 are MNHEY and SVGAGI. This CDR3 contains 13 residues. V was trimmed by 6 bases and J by 3 bases, leaving 9 bases between them. CDR3 bases: TGTGCCAGCAGCCCTCAAAACAATCAGCCCCAGCATTTT. Translating it yields CASSPQNNQPQHF.

The V and J genes are TRBV7-9 and TRBJ2-7; the match to TRBD2 covers 7 bases. The J segment lost 2 bases and the V segment lost 1 base, leaving 11 bases of the junction unmatched. CDR1 SEHNR and CDR2 FQNEAQ come from the germline V gene (reference sequence). The CDR3 runs 17 residues. The CDR3 nucleotides read TGTGCCAGCAGCTTAGGTTCGGCGGGAGCGAACCCCTACGAGCAGTACTTC. As protein: CASSLGSAGANPYEQYF. Combining the CDR3 with reference TRBV7-9 and TRBJ2-7 gives the whole variable domain DTGVSQNPRHKITKRGQNVTFRCDPISEHNRLYWYRQTLGQGPEFLTYFQNEAQLEKSRLLSDRFSAERPKGSFSTLEIQRTEQGDSAMYLCASSLGSAGANPYEQYFGPGTRLTVT.

This clone was seen ten or more times. The rearrangement joins TRBV6-1 to TRBJ1-1; TRBD1 aligns across 9 bases. From germline, CDR1 is MNHNS and CDR2 SASEGT. This CDR3 is built from 12 residues. Trimming at V came to 5 bases and at J to 12 bases, leaving 7 bases not matched to a gene. CDR3 sequence reads: CASSSDRGATFF. The CDR3 bases are TGTGCCAGCAGTTCGGACAGGGGTGCAACTTTCTTT.

V and J are TRBV28 and TRBJ2-5, with D possibly called TRBD1 or TRBD2 (6 bases each). Germline V lookup: CDR1 MDHEN, CDR2 SYDVKM. V lost 5 bases and J lost 4, with 20 bases in between. CDR3 size: 16 residues. This CDR3 is CASSVSGGRLGETQYF. The CDR3 bases are TGTGCCAGCAGTGTCAGTGGGGGGCGCCTGGGAGAGACCCAGTACTTC.

The V call is TRBV30, the J call TRBJ2-1; TRBD2 matches 10 bases. With V trimmed by 3 bases and J by 8 bases, 16 bases remained unmatched. The CDR3 runs 17 residues. CDR1 and CDR2 from the germline V gene are GTSNPN and SVGIG (reference sequence). Here the CDR3 reads CAWRGGASGRVGDEQFF. As DNA, the CDR3 is TGTGCCTGGAGAGGGGGGGCTAGCGGGAGAGTCGGTGATGAGCAGTTCTTC.

The chain carries TRBV7-2 and TRBJ2-1; D is perhaps TRBD2 (5 bases). Trimming cost V 5 bases and J 5 bases, with 16 bases left between them. The CDR3 contains 15 residues. Germline lookup yields CDR1 SGHTA and CDR2 FQGNSA. The CDR3 region has the DNA TGTGCCAGCAGCCTCCGTATGGCGGGCGACAATGAGCAGTTCTTC. It is translated as CASSLRMAGDNEQFF.

The CDR3 DNA is TGCAGTGGTAGGGGTGAGGGTGAGCAGTTCTTC. Translated: CSGRGEGEQFF. This chain links TRBV20-1 with TRBJ2-1, with D possibly called TRBD1 or TRBD2 (5 bases each). This CDR3 has 11 residues. Per germline, CDR1 DFQATT and CDR2 SNEGSKA (reference sequence). V lost 7 bases to trimming and J lost 9 bases, with 13 bases between them.